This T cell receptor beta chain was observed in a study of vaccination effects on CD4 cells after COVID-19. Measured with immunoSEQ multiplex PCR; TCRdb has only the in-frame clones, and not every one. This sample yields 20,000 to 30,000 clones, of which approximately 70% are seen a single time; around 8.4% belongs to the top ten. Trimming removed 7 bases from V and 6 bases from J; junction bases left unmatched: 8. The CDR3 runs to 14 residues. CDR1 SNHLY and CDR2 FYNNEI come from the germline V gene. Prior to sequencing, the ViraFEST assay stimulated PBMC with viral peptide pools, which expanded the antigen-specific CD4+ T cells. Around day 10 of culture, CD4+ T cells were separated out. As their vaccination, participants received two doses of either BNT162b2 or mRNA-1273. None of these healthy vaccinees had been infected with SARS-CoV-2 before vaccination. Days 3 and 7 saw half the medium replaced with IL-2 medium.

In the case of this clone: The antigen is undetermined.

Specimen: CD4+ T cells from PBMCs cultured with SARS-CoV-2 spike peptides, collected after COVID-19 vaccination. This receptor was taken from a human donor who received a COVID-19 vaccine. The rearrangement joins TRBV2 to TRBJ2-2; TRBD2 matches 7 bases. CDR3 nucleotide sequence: TGTGCCAGCATGAGGGACTACTATGCCGGGGAGCTGTTTTTT. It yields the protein CASMRDYYAGELFF.